The next 9 T cell receptor beta chains were all read from a single sample in a study of brain T cells in children with intractable seizures. The data were produced by immunoSEQ multiplex PCR, yet TCRdb's version contains in-frame clones alone and is incomplete. The repertoire holds 300,000 to 400,000 clones, over 90% seen once, with 4.5% to 7% in the top ten. Stated time point: blood from clinic visit 5 months post-surgery; TSC patient then seizure free. Material: peripheral blood, obtained 4 to 6 months after surgery. The receptor source for this set is a boy under two years old with tuberous sclerosis and intractable seizures.

The chain links TRBV5-6 to TRBJ2-3; perhaps TRBD1 as D (5 bases). Germline V gene lookup returns CDR1 SGHDT and CDR2 YYEEEE. Trimming pared 0 bases from V and 2 bases from J, leaving 10 bases between. The CDR3 contains 15 residues. The CDR3 loop reads CASSLGAGPTDTQYF. The DNA for the CDR3 is TGTGCCAGCAGCTTGGGGGCAGGGCCCACAGATACGCAGTATTTT.

The chain links TRBV5-6 to TRBJ2-7; perhaps TRBD2 as D (5 bases). Trimming stripped 3 bases from V and 5 bases from J, with 12 bases between. Per the germline V gene, CDR1 is SGHDT and CDR2 is YYEEEE. The CDR3 totals 13 residues. CDR3 sequence reads: CASSSKGLNEQYF. Here the CDR3 DNA reads TGTGCCAGCAGCTCGAAAGGACTCAACGAGCAGTACTTC.

This clone came up once. V usage is TRBV11-2 and J usage is TRBJ1-3; tentative D call: TRBD1 (5 bases). The CDR3 is made up of 16 amino acids. Germline CDR1 reads SGHAT; CDR2 reads FQNNGV. Deletions cut 3 bases from V and 3 bases from J, with 15 bases between. CDR3 residues: CASSFRNPGGGNTIYF. The CDR3 coding sequence is TGTGCCAGCAGCTTCCGCAACCCTGGGGGTGGAAACACCATATATTTT. The complete variable domain, with remaining parts taken from reference TRBV11-2 and TRBJ1-3, reads EAGVAQSPRYKIIEKRQSVAFWCNPISGHATLYWYQQILGQGPKLLIQFQNNGVVDDSQLPKDRFSAERLKGVDSTLKIQPAKLEDSAVYLCASSFRNPGGGNTIYFGEGSWLTVV.

The chain recombines TRBV9 with TRBJ2-5, with D hard to call. CDR3 length: 12 amino acids. Per germline, CDR1 SGDLS and CDR2 YYNGEE. Trimming shortened V by 0 bases and J by 7 bases, and 7 bases separated the two germline ends. CDR3 region: CASSVDDGTQYF. CDR3 nucleotides: TGTGCCAGCAGCGTAGATGATGGGACCCAGTACTTC.

This chain joins TRBV5-1 and TRBJ2-7, with 7 bases identical to TRBD2. CDR3 length: 17 residues. The V segment lost 2 bases and the J segment 2 bases; nucleotides outside the gene matches: 13. Germline V gene data show CDR1 as SGHRS and CDR2 as YFSETQ. The CDR3 protein is CASSFPARAGMTYEQYF. The CDR3 nucleotides are TGCGCCAGCAGCTTCCCCGCCCGAGCGGGGATGACCTACGAGCAGTACTTC.

V and J are TRBV2 and TRBJ1-5; no reliable D call. This CDR3 has 16 residues. Germline CDR1 and CDR2: SNHLY and FYNNEI. Trimming pared 4 bases from V and 0 bases from J, leaving 13 bases between. The CDR3 DNA sequence: TGTGCCAGCAGTGTGCTAGGAGGCAATAGCAATCAGCCCCAGCATTTT. It specifies CASSVLGGNSNQPQHF.

The chain is built from TRBV11-2 and TRBJ2-3; the D is unclear. Trimming took off 5 bases at V and 2 bases at J, with 8 bases between the two ends. The CDR3 covers 13 residues. Germline V gene lookup returns CDR1 SGHAT and CDR2 FQNNGV. CDR3 DNA: TGTGCCAGCAGCCACGAATTCACAGATACGCAGTATTTT. Residues: CASSHEFTDTQYF.

V usage is TRBV27 and J usage is TRBJ2-4; 11 bases align to TRBD2. This CDR3 is built from 17 residues. Germline CDR1 and CDR2: MNHEY and SMNVEV (reference sequence). Unmatched junction bases numbered 10, after V lost 6 bases and J lost 3 bases. CDR3 nucleotide sequence: TGTGCCAGCAGCAACTTAGCGGGGGGGCCCGGCAAAAACATTCAGTACTTC. It specifies CASSNLAGGPGKNIQYF.

This sequence joins TRBV24-1 and TRBJ2-5, with 7 bases aligning to TRBD2. Germline V gives CDR1 KGHDR, CDR2 SFDVKD. This CDR3 spans 14 amino acids. After removal of 0 bases from V and 4 bases from J, the junction contained 1 base not matched to a gene. The CDR3 loop is CATSDLLAGETQYF. In DNA, the CDR3 is TGTGCCACCAGTGATTTGTTAGCGGGAGAGACCCAGTACTTC.